A selection of T cell receptor beta chains follows, all from one sample in a study of control samples from healthy donors and cancer patients. Clones were read by immunoSEQ multiplex PCR, and TCRdb kept only the in-frame ones, dropping some. The sample holds about 86,000 clones, about 89% seen once. The sample comprised PBMCs. These receptors all stem from a woman between 50 and 59 years old with colorectal cancer. The CDR3 runs from the conserved cysteine through the conserved F or W. A D gene is named only where the DNA matches it firmly. Part of the rows lack a size; the others show once, few, many or a class for expanded clones.

V gene,J gene,D gene,clone size,CDR3 DNA,CDR3 protein
TRBV7-2,TRBJ2-3,-,-,TGTGCCAGCAGCCCCCGGGCAGGAAAAACAGATACGCAGTATTTT,CASSPRAGKTDTQYF
TRBV5-6,TRBJ2-5,-,-,TGTGCCAGCAGCTCCAGGGTCGGGGAGAAGACCCAGTACTTC,CASSSRVGEKTQYF
TRBV19,TRBJ1-1,-,-,TGTGCCAGTAGTATTAGGGATAACACTGAAGCTTTCTTT,CASSIRDNTEAFF
TRBV7-8,TRBJ2-3,-,-,TGTGCCAGCAGCTTCATCAGGGATACGCAGTATTTT,CASSFIRDTQYF
TRBV4-1,TRBJ2-5,TRBD1,-,TGCGCCAGCAGCAAGGGACAGCTCCAAGAGACCCAGTACTTC,CASSKGQLQETQYF
TRBV2,TRBJ2-5,-,-,TGTGCCAGCAGTGGCCCAGGGGTTGCGACCCAGTACTTC,CASSGPGVATQYF
TRBV7-8,TRBJ2-3,TRBD2,few,TGTGCCAGCAGCCGAGGACTAGCGGGGGGGCTAGGAGATACGCAGTATTTT,CASSRGLAGGLGDTQYF
TRBV27,TRBJ2-2,TRBD2,once,TGTGCCAGCAGTAAAGGACTAGCGGGGGGGCCCGGGGACACCGGGGAGCTGTTTTTT,CASSKGLAGGPGDTGELFF
TRBV6-2/TRBV6-3,TRBJ1-5,-,-,TGTGCCAGCAGTCCGATATCGACTAGCAATCAGCCCCAGCATTTT,CASSPISTSNQPQHF
TRBV7-9,TRBJ1-6,TRBD1,-,TGTGCCAGCAGCTTAGTAGGGGGCCCTAATTCACCCCTCCACTTT,CASSLVGGPNSPLHF
TRBV5-1,TRBJ1-1,-,-,TGCGCCAGCAGCTTGGCAGGGAAAGATGAAGCTTTCTTT,CASSLAGKDEAFF
TRBV5-1,TRBJ2-4,TRBD1,-,TGCGCCAGCACCACAGGACAGGGGAGTTGGAACATTCAGTACTTC,CASTTGQGSWNIQYF
TRBV7-6,TRBJ2-1,TRBD2,-,TGTGCCAGCAGCTTAGGTAGCGGGGTCTACAATGAGCAGTTCTTC,CASSLGSGVYNEQFF
TRBV24-1,TRBJ1-1,-,-,TGTGCCACCAGTGATTTGCGGGACTGCATGAACACTGAAGCTTTCTTT,CATSDLRDCMNTEAFF
TRBV5-6,TRBJ2-6,-,-,TGTGCCAGCAGCTTACCCTCTGGGGCCAACGTCCTGACTTTC,CASSLPSGANVLTF
TRBV3-1/TRBV3-2,TRBJ2-3,-,-,TGTGCCAGCAGCCCCTCCTACTGGGGAGACACAGATACGCAGTATTTT,CASSPSYWGDTDTQYF
TRBV4-1,TRBJ1-2,-,-,TGCGCCAGCAGCCAAGATGTAAAGGGCCAGAGACCTGGGGCTAACTATGGCTACACCTTC,CASSQDVKGQRPGANYGYTF
TRBV4-3,TRBJ1-6,-,-,TGCGCCAGCAGCCAAACGTTACAATATTCACCCCTCCACTTT,CASSQTLQYSPLHF
TRBV18,TRBJ1-2,-,-,TGTGCCAGCTCCCCTGACATCCCGGGCTACACCTTC,CASSPDIPGYTF
TRBV3-1/TRBV3-2,TRBJ1-2,-,-,TGTGCCAGCAGCCAAGCCTTTTCGGCGGCAGGGTATGGCTACACCTTC,CASSQAFSAAGYGYTF
TRBV6-2/TRBV6-3,TRBJ1-5,TRBD1,-,TGTGCCAGCAGTTACTTTATTTCGGGACAGGGCAATCAGCCCCAGCATTTT,CASSYFISGQGNQPQHF
TRBV18,TRBJ2-1,-,-,TGTGCCAGCTCACCCATCAGGGGAACTGAGCAGTTCTTC,CASSPIRGTEQFF
TRBV28,TRBJ1-2,-,-,TGTGCCAGCAGTTTGGGCGGAGTCCTCTATGGCTACACCTTC,CASSLGGVLYGYTF
TRBV19,TRBJ2-1,TRBD1,-,TGTGCCAGTAGTACAAACGACAGGGGCGATTACAATGAGCAGTTCTTC,CASSTNDRGDYNEQFF
TRBV5-4,TRBJ1-2,-,few,TGTGCCAGCAGCTTGGATCGGGTCTCTAACTATGGCTACACCTTC,CASSLDRVSNYGYTF
TRBV4-3,TRBJ1-6,TRBD1,-,TGCGCCAGCAGCCAAGACCTACAGGGGAGTAATTCACCCCTCCACTTT,CASSQDLQGSNSPLHF
TRBV25-1,TRBJ1-6,-,-,TGTGCCAGCAGTGAATACGGAGGGAGAAATTCACCCCTCCACTTT,CASSEYGGRNSPLHF
TRBV4-1,TRBJ1-5,TRBD1,-,TGCGCCAGCAGCCAGATTATCCGGGACAGGGGGCTTCGGCAGCCCCAGCATTTT,CASSQIIRDRGLRQPQHF
TRBV2,TRBJ2-1,TRBD2,-,TGTGCCAGCAGGGGACTAGCCGCTGACGATGAGCAGTTCTTC,CASRGLAADDEQFF
TRBV6-6,TRBJ2-1,-,many,TGTGCCAGCAGTTACTCGTCTCAGCTAGCCTACAATGAGCAGTTCTTC,CASSYSSQLAYNEQFF
TRBV3-1/TRBV3-2,TRBJ1-4,-,-,TGTGCCAGCAGCCAAGGGGGGGCAGTTGAAAAACTGTTTTTT,CASSQGGAVEKLFF
TRBV7-2,TRBJ1-3,TRBD1,-,TGTGCCAGCAGCTTCGGACAGGGGGCCTACTCTGGAAACACCATATATTTT,CASSFGQGAYSGNTIYF